This paragraph reports one TCR beta chain. As yet, its antigen is unknown. This specimen belongs to a study of cytomegalovirus exposure and HLA in healthy donors. The junction had 4 bases not matched to a gene; V was cut back by 2 bases and J by 4 bases. Germline CDR1 is SGHRS and CDR2 is YFSETQ. CDR3 size: 16 residues. Study-wide results and limits: Most TCR sequences were seen very rarely across donors, but some public TCRs occurred in many.

PCR involved 60 Vbeta and 13 Jbeta primers. Clones were read by immunoSEQ multiplex PCR, and TCRdb kept only the in-frame ones, dropping some. Its listing shows some 82,000 clones. This TCR was sampled from a young woman in good health and CMV-seronegative. Sequencing was performed on PBMCs. The chain is built from TRBV5-1 and TRBJ2-5; 14 bases are a match to TRBD2. CDR3 in amino acids: CASSLLGTSGGETQYF. The CDR3 region has the DNA TGCGCCAGCAGCTTACTCGGGACTAGCGGGGGAGAGACCCAGTACTTC. Together with reference TRBV5-1 and TRBJ2-5, the CDR3 gives the full variable domain: KAGVTQTPRYLIKTRGQQVTLSCSPISGHRSVSWYQQTPGQGLQFLFEYFSETQRNKGNFPGRFSGRQFSNSRSEMNVSTLELGDSALYLCASSLLGTSGGETQYFGPGTRLLVL.